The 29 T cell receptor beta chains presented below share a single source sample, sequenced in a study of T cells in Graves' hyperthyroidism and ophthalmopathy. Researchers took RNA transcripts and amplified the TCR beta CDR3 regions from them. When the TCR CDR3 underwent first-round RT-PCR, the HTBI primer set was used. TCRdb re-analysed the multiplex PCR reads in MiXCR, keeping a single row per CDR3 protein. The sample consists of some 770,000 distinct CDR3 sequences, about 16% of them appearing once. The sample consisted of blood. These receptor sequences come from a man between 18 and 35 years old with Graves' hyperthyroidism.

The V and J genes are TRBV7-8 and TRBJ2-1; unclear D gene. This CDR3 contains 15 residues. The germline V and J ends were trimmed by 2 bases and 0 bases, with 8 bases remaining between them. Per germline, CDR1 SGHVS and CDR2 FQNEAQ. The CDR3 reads CASSLSVSSYNEQFF. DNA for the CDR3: TGTGCCAGCAGCTTAAGCGTTAGCTCCTACAATGAGCAGTTCTTC.

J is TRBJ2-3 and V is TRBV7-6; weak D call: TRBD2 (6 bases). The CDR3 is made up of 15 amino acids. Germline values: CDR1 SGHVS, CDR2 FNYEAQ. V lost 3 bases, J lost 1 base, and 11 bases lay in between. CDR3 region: CASSFGGAGTDTQYF. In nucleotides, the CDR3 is TGTGCCAGCAGCTTCGGGGGAGCGGGCACAGATACGCAGTATTTT. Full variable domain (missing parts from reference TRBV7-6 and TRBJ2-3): GAGVSQSPRYKVTKRGQDVALRCDPISGHVSLYWYRQALGQGPEFLTYFNYEAQQDKSGLPNDRFSAERPEGSISTLTIQRTEQRDSAMYRCASSFGGAGTDTQYFGPGTRLTVL.

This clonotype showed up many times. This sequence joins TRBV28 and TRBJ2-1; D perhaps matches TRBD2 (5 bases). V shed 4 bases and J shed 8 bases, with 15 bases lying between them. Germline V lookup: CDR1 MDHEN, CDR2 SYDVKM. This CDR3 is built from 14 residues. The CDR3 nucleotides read TGTGCCAGCAGTTCGGAGGCCCATCGTCATGAGCAGTTCTTC. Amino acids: CASSSEAHRHEQFF.

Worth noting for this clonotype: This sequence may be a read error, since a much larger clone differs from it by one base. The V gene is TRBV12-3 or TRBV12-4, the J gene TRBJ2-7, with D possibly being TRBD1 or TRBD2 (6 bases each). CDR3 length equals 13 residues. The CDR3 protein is CASSLTRGGEQHF. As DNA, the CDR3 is TGTGCCAGCAGTTTAACCAGGGGAGGCGAGCAGCACTTC.

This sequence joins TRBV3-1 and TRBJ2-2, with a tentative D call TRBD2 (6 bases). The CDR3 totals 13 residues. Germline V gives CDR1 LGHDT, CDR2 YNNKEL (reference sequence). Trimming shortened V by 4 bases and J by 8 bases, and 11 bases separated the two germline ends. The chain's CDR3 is CASSLLREGELFF. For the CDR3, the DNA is TGTGCCAGCAGCCTCCTCCGGGAGGGGGAGCTGTTTTTT.

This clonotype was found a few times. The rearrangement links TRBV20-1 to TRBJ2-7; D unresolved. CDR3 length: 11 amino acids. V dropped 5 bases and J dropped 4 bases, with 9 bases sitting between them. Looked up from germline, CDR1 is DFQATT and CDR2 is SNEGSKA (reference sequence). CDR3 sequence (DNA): TGCAGTGCTCCGACCCGTTACGAGCAGTACTTC. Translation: CSAPTRYEQYF.

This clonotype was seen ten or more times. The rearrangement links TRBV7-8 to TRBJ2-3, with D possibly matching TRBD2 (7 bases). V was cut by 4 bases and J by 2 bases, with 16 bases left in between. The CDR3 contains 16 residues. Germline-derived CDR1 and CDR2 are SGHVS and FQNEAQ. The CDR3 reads CASSSVGGTTTDTQYF. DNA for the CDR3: TGTGCCAGCAGCTCCGTAGGGGGGACTACCACAGATACGCAGTATTTT.

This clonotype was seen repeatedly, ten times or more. The CDR3: CASSARPGGSPTDTQYF. The CDR3 DNA sequence: TGTGCCAGCAGTGCCCGGCCCGGGGGCTCCCCCACAGATACGCAGTATTTT. The chain carries TRBV2 and TRBJ2-3; D may be TRBD1 or TRBD2 (6 bases each). Germline CDR1 SNHLY, CDR2 FYNNEI. This CDR3 is built from 17 residues. The V gene lost 4 bases and the J gene lost 2 bases, with 19 bases spanning the gap.

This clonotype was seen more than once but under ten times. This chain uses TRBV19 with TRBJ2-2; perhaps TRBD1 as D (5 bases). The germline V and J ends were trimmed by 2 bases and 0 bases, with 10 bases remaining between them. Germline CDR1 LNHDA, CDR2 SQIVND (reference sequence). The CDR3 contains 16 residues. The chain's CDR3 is CASSIIETANTGELFF. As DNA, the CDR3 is TGTGCCAGTAGTATAATCGAGACAGCGAACACCGGGGAGCTGTTTTTT.

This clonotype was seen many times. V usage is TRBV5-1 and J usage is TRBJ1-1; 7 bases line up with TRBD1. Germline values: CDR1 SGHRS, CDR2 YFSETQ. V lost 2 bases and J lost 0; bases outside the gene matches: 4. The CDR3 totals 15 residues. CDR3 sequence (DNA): TGCGCCAGCAGCTTCACAGGGGTGGTGAACACTGAAGCTTTCTTT. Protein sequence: CASSFTGVVNTEAFF. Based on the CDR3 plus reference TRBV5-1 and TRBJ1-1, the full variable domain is KAGVTQTPRYLIKTRGQQVTLSCSPISGHRSVSWYQQTPGQGLQFLFEYFSETQRNKGNFPGRFSGRQFSNSRSEMNVSTLELGDSALYLCASSFTGVVNTEAFFGQGTRLTVV.

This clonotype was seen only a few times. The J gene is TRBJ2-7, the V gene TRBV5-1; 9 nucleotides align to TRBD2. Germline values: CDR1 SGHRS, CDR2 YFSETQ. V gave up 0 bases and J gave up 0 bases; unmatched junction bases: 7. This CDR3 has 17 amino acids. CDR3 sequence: CASSLARSGGTSYEQYF. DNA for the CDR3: TGCGCCAGCAGCTTGGCTCGTAGCGGGGGTACCTCCTACGAGCAGTACTTC.

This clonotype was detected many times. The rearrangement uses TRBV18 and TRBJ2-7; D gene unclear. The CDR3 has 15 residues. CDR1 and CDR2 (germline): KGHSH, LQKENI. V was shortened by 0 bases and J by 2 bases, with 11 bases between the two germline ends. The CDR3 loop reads CASSPPGARTYEQYF. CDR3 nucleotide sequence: TGTGCCAGCTCACCACCGGGCGCGCGAACCTACGAGCAGTACTTC.

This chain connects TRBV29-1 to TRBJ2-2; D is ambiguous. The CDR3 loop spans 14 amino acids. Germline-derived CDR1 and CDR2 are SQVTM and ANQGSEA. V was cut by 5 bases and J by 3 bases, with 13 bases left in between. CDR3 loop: CSVRRLADTGELFF. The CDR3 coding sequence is TGCAGCGTTCGTCGATTGGCCGACACCGGGGAGCTGTTTTTT.

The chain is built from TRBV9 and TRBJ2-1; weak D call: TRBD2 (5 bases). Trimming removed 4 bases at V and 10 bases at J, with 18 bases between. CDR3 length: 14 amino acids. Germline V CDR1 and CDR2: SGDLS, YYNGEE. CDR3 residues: CASSYGGFSGEQFF. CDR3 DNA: TGTGCCAGCAGCTACGGAGGCTTTTCAGGCGAGCAGTTCTTC.

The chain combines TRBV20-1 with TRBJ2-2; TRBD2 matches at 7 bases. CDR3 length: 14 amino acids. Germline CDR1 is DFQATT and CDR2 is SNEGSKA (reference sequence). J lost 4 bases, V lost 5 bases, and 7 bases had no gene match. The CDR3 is CSADQGGRTGELFF. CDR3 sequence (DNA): TGCAGTGCTGATCAGGGAGGGCGCACCGGGGAGCTGTTTTTT.

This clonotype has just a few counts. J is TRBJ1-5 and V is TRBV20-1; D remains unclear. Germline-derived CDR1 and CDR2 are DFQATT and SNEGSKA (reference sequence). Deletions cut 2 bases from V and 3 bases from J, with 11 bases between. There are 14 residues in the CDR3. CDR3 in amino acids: CSARLAELNQPQHF. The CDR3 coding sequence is TGCAGTGCTAGACTAGCGGAGCTCAATCAGCCCCAGCATTTT.

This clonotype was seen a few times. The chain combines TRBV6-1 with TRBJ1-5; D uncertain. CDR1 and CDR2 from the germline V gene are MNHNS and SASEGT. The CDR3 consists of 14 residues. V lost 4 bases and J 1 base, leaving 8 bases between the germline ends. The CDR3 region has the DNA TGTGCCAGCAGTGGGCAGGACAGCAATCAGCCCCAGCATTTT. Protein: CASSGQDSNQPQHF.

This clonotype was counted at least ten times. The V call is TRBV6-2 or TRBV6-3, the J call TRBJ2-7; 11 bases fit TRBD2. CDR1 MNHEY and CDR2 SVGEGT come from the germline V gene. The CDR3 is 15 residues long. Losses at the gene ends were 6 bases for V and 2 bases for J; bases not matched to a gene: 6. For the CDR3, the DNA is TGTGCCAGCAGGGCCCAACTAGCGGGAGCCTACGAGCAGTACTTC. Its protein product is CASRAQLAGAYEQYF.

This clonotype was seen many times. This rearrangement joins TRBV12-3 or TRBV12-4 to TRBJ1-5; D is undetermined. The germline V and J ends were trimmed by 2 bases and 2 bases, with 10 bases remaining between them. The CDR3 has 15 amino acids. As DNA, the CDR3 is TGTGCCAGCAGTTTACACCCCGGAGGCAATCAGCCCCAGCATTTT. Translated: CASSLHPGGNQPQHF.

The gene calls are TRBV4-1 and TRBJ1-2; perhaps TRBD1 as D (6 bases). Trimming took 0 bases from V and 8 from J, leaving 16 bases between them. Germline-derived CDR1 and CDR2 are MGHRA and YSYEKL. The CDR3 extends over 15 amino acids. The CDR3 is CASSQDRTEWEGYTF. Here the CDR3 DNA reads TGCGCCAGCAGCCAAGACCGGACAGAATGGGAGGGCTACACCTTC.

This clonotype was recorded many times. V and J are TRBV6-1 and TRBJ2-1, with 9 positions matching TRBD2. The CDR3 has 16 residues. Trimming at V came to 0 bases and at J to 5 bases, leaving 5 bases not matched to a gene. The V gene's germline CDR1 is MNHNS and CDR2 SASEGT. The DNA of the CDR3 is TGTGCCAGCAGTGAAGCTGGGACTAGCTTTGACAATGAGCAGTTCTTC. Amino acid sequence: CASSEAGTSFDNEQFF.

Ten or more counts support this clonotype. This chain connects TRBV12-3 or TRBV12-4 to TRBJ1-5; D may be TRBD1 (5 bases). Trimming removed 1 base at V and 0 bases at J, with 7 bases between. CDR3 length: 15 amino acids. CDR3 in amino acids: CASSLGGISNQPQHF. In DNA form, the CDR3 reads TGTGCCAGCAGTTTAGGGGGGATTAGCAATCAGCCCCAGCATTTT.

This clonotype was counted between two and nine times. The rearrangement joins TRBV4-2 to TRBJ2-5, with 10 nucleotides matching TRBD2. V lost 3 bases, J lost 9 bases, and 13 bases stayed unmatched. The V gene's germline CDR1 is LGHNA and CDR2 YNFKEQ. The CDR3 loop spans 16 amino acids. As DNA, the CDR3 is TGTGCCAGCAGCCAGGGGAGGGGACTAGCGTTGGGGGCCCAGTACTTC. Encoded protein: CASSQGRGLALGAQYF.

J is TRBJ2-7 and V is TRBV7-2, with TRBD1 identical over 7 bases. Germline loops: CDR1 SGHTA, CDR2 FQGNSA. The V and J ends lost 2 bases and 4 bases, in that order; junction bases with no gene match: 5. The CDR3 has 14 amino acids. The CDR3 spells CTSSLRTGVYEQYF. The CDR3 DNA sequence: TGTACCAGCAGCTTAAGAACAGGGGTTTACGAGCAGTACTTC.

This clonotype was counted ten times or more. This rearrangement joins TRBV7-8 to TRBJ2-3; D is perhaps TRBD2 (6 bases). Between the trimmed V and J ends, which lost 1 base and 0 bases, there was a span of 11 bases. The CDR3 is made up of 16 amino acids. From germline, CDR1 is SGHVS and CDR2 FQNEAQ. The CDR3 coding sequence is TGTGCCAGCAGCTTAGTGGCGGGGCTAAGCACAGATACGCAGTATTTT. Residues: CASSLVAGLSTDTQYF.

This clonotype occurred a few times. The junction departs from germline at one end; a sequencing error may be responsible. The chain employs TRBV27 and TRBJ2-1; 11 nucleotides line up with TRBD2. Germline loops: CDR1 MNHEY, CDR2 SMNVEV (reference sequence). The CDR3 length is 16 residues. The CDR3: CASSFGLAGIYNEQLF. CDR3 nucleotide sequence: TGTGCCAGCAGTTTCGGACTAGCGGGTATATACAATGAGCAGCTCTTC.

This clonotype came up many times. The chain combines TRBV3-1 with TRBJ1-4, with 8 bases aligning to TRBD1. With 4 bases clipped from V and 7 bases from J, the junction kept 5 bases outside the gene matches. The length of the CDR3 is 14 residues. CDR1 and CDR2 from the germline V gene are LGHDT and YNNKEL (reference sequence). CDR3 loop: CASSRAGGVEKLFF. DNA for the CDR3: TGTGCCAGCAGCCGGGCAGGGGGCGTTGAAAAACTGTTTTTT.

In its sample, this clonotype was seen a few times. The DNA for the CDR3 is TGCAGCGTTGAAGAGACTAGCGGGAGAAACGAGCAGTACTTC. As protein: CSVEETSGRNEQYF. The V and J genes are TRBV29-1 and TRBJ2-7, with 12 bases fitting TRBD2. The germline V gene encodes CDR1 SQVTM and CDR2 ANQGSEA. After removal of 0 bases from V and 5 bases from J, the junction contained 2 bases not matched to a gene. The CDR3 is 14 amino acids.

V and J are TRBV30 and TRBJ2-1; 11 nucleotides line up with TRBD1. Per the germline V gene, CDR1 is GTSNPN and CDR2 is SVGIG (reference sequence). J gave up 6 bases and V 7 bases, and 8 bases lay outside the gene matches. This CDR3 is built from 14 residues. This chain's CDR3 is CASRAGTGGNEQFF. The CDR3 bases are TGTGCCTCACGTGCCGGGACAGGGGGCAATGAGCAGTTCTTC.